This T cell receptor beta chain was sequenced for a study of response to subunit inactivated influenza vaccine. TCRdb reprocessed the RT-PCR reads via MiXCR and lists one record per CDR3 protein. The sample lists 750,000 to 850,000 distinct CDR3 sequences, approximately 18% seen once, with approximately 10% in the top ten. On this clonotype: Its antigen is currently unknown.

The germline V gene has CDR1 SEHNR and CDR2 FQNEAQ (reference sequence). The CDR3 is 15 amino acids. Trimming cost V 1 base and J 0 bases, with 9 bases left between them. Study results and caveats: The authors put forward the suggestion that each seasonal influenza vaccination may bring in only a limited number of new T cells.

The chain uses TRBV7-9 and TRBJ2-5; D is undetermined. This specimen was PBMCs from blood, taken about 5 days after vaccination. The receptor comes from a man aged 50 to 59 who received an inactivated influenza vaccine. This CDR3 is CASSLVWEHQETQYF. The CDR3 DNA reads as TGTGCCAGCAGCTTAGTGTGGGAACACCAAGAGACCCAGTACTTC.